These 16 T cell receptor beta chains were sequenced from one sample in a study of Ad26.COV2.S vaccination and SARS-CoV-2 variants. Described treatment: about 20 received Ad26.COV2.S at low or high dose, single or two shots; a few received placebo; per-sample allocation not given. Each sample was drawn 63 days after the first injection (of vaccine or placebo). Assay: immunoSEQ multiplex PCR; the TCRdb copy retains only in-frame clones and omits some. Here the sample spans under 550,000 clones, 88% being singletons. Here the sequenced sample was peripheral blood, taken in a trial of Ad26.COV2.S vaccine versus placebo. The receptors were gathered from a person aged 18-65 years who received the Ad26.COV2.S COVID-19 vaccine or a placebo.

The table lists this clone with a count of one. This chain connects TRBV5-6 to TRBJ2-3, with 11 bases that match TRBD1. Germline V gene sequence: CDR1 SGHDT, CDR2 YYEEEE. The CDR3 runs 15 residues. V lost 4 bases to trimming and J lost 3 bases; unmatched junction nucleotides: 4. CDR3 sequence: CASSPDRGQTDTQYF. CDR3 coding DNA: TGTGCCAGCAGCCCGGACAGGGGGCAAACAGATACGCAGTATTTT.

The chain is built from TRBV4-3 and TRBJ1-2; perhaps TRBD1 as D (6 bases). CDR1 and CDR2 (germline): LGHNA, YSLEER. This CDR3 has 15 residues. Trimming left V 4 bases short and J 1 base short, with 13 bases between. The CDR3 nucleotides read TGCGCCAGCAGCCTCGCTTCACAGGGTAACTATGGCTACACCTTC. Translated, it gives CASSLASQGNYGYTF.

V usage is TRBV19 and J usage is TRBJ1-2; D perhaps matches TRBD1 (6 bases). The CDR3 is 16 amino acids. Germline V gene sequence: CDR1 LNHDA, CDR2 SQIVND (reference sequence). V was pared by 2 bases and J by 5 bases, with 18 bases between. CDR3 loop: CASSISLRHREYGYTF. CDR3 nucleotides: TGTGCCAGTAGTATATCCCTCCGTCACAGGGAGTATGGCTACACCTTC. The entire variable domain, with the rest obtained from reference TRBV19 and TRBJ1-2, is as follows: DGGITQSPKYLFRKEGQNVTLSCEQNLNHDAMYWYRQDPGQGLRLIYYSQIVNDFQKGDIAEGYSVSREKKESFPLTVTSAQKNPTAFYLCASSISLRHREYGYTFGSGTRLTVV.

The rearrangement uses TRBV5-6 and TRBJ1-6, with no clear D. V was shortened by 0 bases and J by 8 bases, with 21 bases between the two germline ends. The CDR3 loop spans 18 amino acids. The germline V gene has CDR1 SGHDT and CDR2 YYEEEE. The CDR3 coding sequence is TGTGCCAGCAGCTTGGTGGCGGTCGTCGGTTCGGTGGATTCACCCCTCCACTTT. Residues: CASSLVAVVGSVDSPLHF.

The CDR3 coding sequence is TGTGCCAGCGGTGGGAGAAATATTATCTACGAGCAGTACTTC. Amino acid sequence: CASGGRNIIYEQYF. The rearrangement joins TRBV7-2 to TRBJ2-7; weak D call: TRBD2 (5 bases). V lost 8 bases, J lost 3 bases, and 17 bases lay in between. From germline, CDR1 is SGHTA and CDR2 FQGNSA. The CDR3 totals 14 residues.

This chain joins TRBV28 and TRBJ2-3; D uncertain. With 3 bases removed from V and 0 bases from J, the gap between germline ends came to 10 bases. The CDR3 is 15 amino acids. CDR1 and CDR2 from the germline V gene are MDHEN and SYDVKM. CDR3 sequence reads: CASSFWSSSTDTQYF. The CDR3 bases are TGTGCCAGCAGTTTCTGGTCGTCTAGCACAGATACGCAGTATTTT.

The chain joins TRBV9 to TRBJ2-7; maybe TRBD2 (5 bases). Germline CDR1 and CDR2: SGDLS and YYNGEE. V was pared by 4 bases and J by 3 bases, with 14 bases between. The CDR3 length is 14 residues. This CDR3 reads CASSREGNIYEQYF. Written as DNA, the CDR3 is TGTGCCAGCAGCCGCGAGGGAAACATCTACGAGCAGTACTTC. Together with reference TRBV9 and TRBJ2-7, the CDR3 gives the full variable domain: DSGVTQTPKHLITATGQRVTLRCSPRSGDLSVYWYQQSLDQGLQFLIQYYNGEERAKGNILERFSAQQFPDLHSELNLSSLELGDSALYFCASSREGNIYEQYFGPGTRLTVT.

The gene calls are TRBV12-3 or TRBV12-4 and TRBJ1-6; 7 bases fit TRBD1. The CDR3 has 12 amino acids. Losses at the gene ends were 7 bases for V and 8 bases for J; bases not matched to a gene: 2. The CDR3 DNA follows: TGTGCCAGCAAACAGGGGTATTCACCCCTCCACTTT. Translation: CASKQGYSPLHF.

The gene calls are TRBV20-1 and TRBJ2-5; D is possibly TRBD1 (5 bases). The V end lost 3 bases, the J end lost 5 bases, and 13 bases lay between the germline ends. CDR3 length: 13 amino acids. The germline gives CDR1 DFQATT, CDR2 SNEGSKA (reference sequence). CDR3 nucleotide sequence: TGCAGTGCTAGTAGGGGCAGGGTTGAGACCCAGTACTTC. This translates into CSASRGRVETQYF.

This sequence joins TRBV14 and TRBJ2-7, with D possibly matching TRBD2 (5 bases). Trimming removed 3 bases from V and 6 bases from J, with 12 bases in between. The CDR3 extends over 13 amino acids. Germline CDR1 reads SGHDN; CDR2 reads FVKESK. In DNA, the CDR3 is TGTGCCAGCAGCCAGGTCGAGGGAAGCGAGCAGTACTTC. The encoded protein is CASSQVEGSEQYF.

The chain carries TRBV3-1 (or the pseudogene TRBV3-2) and TRBJ2-2, with 7 nucleotides matching TRBD2. The V segment lost 1 base and the J segment 6 bases; nucleotides outside the gene matches: 8. The germline V gene encodes CDR1 LGHDT and CDR2 YNNKEL (reference sequence). The CDR3 is made up of 16 amino acids. The chain's CDR3 is CASSQVGGGPSGELFF. The CDR3 nucleotides are TGTGCCAGCAGCCAAGTTGGCGGGGGACCCTCCGGGGAGCTGTTTTTT.

The chain carries TRBV2 and TRBJ2-5; 8 bases are shared with TRBD1. The CDR3 consists of 16 residues. The V gene's germline CDR1 is SNHLY and CDR2 FYNNEI. With 8 bases clipped from V and 2 bases from J, the junction kept 13 bases outside the gene matches. CDR3 region: CASGRGTGREQETQYF. CDR3 bases: TGTGCCAGCGGACGGGGGACAGGACGAGAACAAGAGACCCAGTACTTC.

The V and J genes are TRBV7-9 and TRBJ2-5; D is perhaps TRBD1 (6 bases). There are 16 residues in the CDR3. V dropped 2 bases and J dropped 0 bases, with 13 bases sitting between them. Germline values: CDR1 SEHNR, CDR2 FQNEAQ (reference sequence). The CDR3 DNA reads TGTGCCAGCAGCTTATCTGGGGGCAGCTACCAAGAGACCCAGTACTTC. Translated: CASSLSGGSYQETQYF.

V and J are TRBV4-2 and TRBJ1-6; 9 bases match TRBD1. The CDR3 has 14 amino acids. V lost 3 bases to trimming and J lost 7 bases; unmatched junction nucleotides: 1. Germline-derived CDR1 and CDR2 are LGHNA and YNFKEQ. Written as DNA, the CDR3 is TGTGCCAGCAGCCAGGGACAGGGAAATTCACCCCTCCACTTT. This codes for CASSQGQGNSPLHF.

This sequence joins TRBV5-1 and TRBJ2-7; D possibly corresponds to TRBD1 (6 bases). Germline CDR1 SGHRS, CDR2 YFSETQ. CDR3 size: 14 residues. V lost 4 bases and J 2 bases, leaving 13 bases between the germline ends. CDR3 bases: TGCGCCAGCAGCGAGTTCAGGGGCACCTACGAGCAGTACTTC. This sequence encodes CASSEFRGTYEQYF.

A note on this clone: Its ends do not fully match the called genes, so a read error is possible. This sequence joins TRBV9 and TRBJ2-2, with 10 bases lining up with TRBD2. This CDR3 spans 18 amino acids. Germline V lookup: CDR1 SGDLS, CDR2 YYNGEE. The CDR3 nucleotides are TGTGCCAGCACCGTAGCGGGGGGACCTACCACGAACACCGGGGAGCTGTTTTTT. Amino acids: CASTVAGGPTTNTGELFF. Full variable domain (missing parts from reference TRBV9 and TRBJ2-2): DSGVTQTPKHLITATGQRVTLRCSPRSGDLSVYWYQQSLDQGLQFLIQYYNGEERAKGNILERFSAQQFPDLHSELNLSSLELGDSALYFCASTVAGGPTTNTGELFFGEGSRLTVL.